This T cell receptor (beta chain) originates from a study of cytomegalovirus exposure and HLA in healthy donors. The J segment lost 0 bases and the V segment lost 6 bases, leaving 6 bases of the junction unmatched. This CDR3 region has 15 residues. Germline V gives CDR1 MNHNY, CDR2 SVGAGI (reference sequence). General study results and limits: Some V segments could not be told apart, so they were left out, TRBV6-2 and TRBV6-3 among them.

PCR was performed using 60 Vbeta and 13 Jbeta primers. Here immunoSEQ multiplex PCR was the method, and the copy in TCRdb shows in-frame clones only, minus some. This sample has roughly 150,000 clones, with about a tenth found just once. About this clone: Its antigen is currently unknown.

Sequenced material: PBMCs. This TCR was sampled from a male donor in good health and CMV-seronegative. The chain has TRBV6-6 and TRBJ2-7; 9 nucleotides match TRBD1. This CDR3 reads CASSHRGLLSYEQYF. Here the CDR3 DNA reads TGTGCCAGCAGCCACAGGGGGCTACTCTCCTACGAGCAGTACTTC.